This passage covers 7 T cell receptor beta chains from one sample sequenced in a study of control samples from healthy donors and cancer patients. Profiled with immunoSEQ multiplex PCR; TCRdb holds only in-frame clones, not every one. The repertoire holds 150,000 to 200,000 clones, with about 90% as singletons. The sequenced sample was blood. The receptor source for this set is a woman in her thirties or forties in good health.

V is TRBV19 and J is TRBJ2-7, with TRBD2 as a possible D gene (6 bases). Germline values: CDR1 LNHDA, CDR2 SQIVND (reference sequence). There are 14 residues in the CDR3. V was shortened by 3 bases and J by 3 bases, with 12 bases between the two germline ends. The CDR3 DNA reads as TGTGCCAGTAGTATTTCCGGGACTCACTACGAGCAGTACTTC. Its translation is CASSISGTHYEQYF.

This clone has just a few counts. The rearrangement joins TRBV2 to TRBJ1-4; D gene unclear. Trimming removed 9 bases at V and 4 bases at J, with 18 bases between. Germline V gene lookup returns CDR1 SNHLY and CDR2 FYNNEI. The CDR3 has 15 residues. This chain's CDR3 is CARYPTDGINEKLFF. The CDR3 nucleotides are TGTGCCAGGTATCCGACGGACGGTATTAATGAAAAACTGTTTTTT.

The sample holds one count of this clone. This chain links TRBV12-3 or TRBV12-4 with TRBJ2-1; D is unresolved. V lost 3 bases, J lost 10 bases, and 10 bases lay in between. The CDR3 runs to 12 residues. CDR3 loop: CASSFSRSEQFF. The CDR3 coding sequence is TGTGCCAGCAGTTTCTCGCGATCCGAGCAGTTCTTC.

This chain uses TRBV7-3 with TRBJ2-3, with 7 bases that match TRBD2. The germline gives CDR1 SGHTA, CDR2 FQGTGA. J was trimmed by 0 bases and V by 4 bases; bases with no gene match: 4. CDR3 size: 15 residues. CDR3 in amino acids: CASSSGTTSTDTQYF. CDR3 sequence (DNA): TGTGCCAGCAGCTCCGGGACTACTAGCACAGATACGCAGTATTTT.

The J gene is TRBJ2-7, the V gene TRBV12-3 or TRBV12-4; the match to TRBD1 covers 8 bases. Trimming removed 3 bases from V and 6 bases from J; junction bases left unmatched: 4. The CDR3 contains 13 residues. The CDR3 DNA reads TGTGCCAGCAGTTTTCAGGGGGCCGCCGAGCAGTACTTC. This gives the protein CASSFQGAAEQYF.

The chain joins TRBV25-1 to TRBJ2-7; D is unclear. Per germline, CDR1 MGHDK and CDR2 SYGVNS. V lost 1 base and J 6 bases, leaving 13 bases between the germline ends. The CDR3 consists of 14 residues. CDR3 amino acids: CASSESYPGSEQYF. The DNA for the CDR3 is TGTGCCAGCAGTGAATCCTACCCGGGCTCCGAGCAGTACTTC.

Note on this clone: The same CDR3 also results from other DNA sequences found in this sample. The V and J genes are TRBV5-4 and TRBJ1-4; maybe TRBD1 (5 bases). Germline CDR1 reads SGHNT; CDR2 reads YYREEE (reference sequence). CDR3 length: 14 amino acids. Trimming shortened V by 0 bases and J by 8 bases, and 11 bases separated the two germline ends. The CDR3 DNA reads TGTGCCAGCAGCTTGGAAGGGGCGGGGGAAAAACTGTTTTTT. Its protein is CASSLEGAGEKLFF. The entire variable domain, with the rest obtained from reference TRBV5-4 and TRBJ1-4, is as follows: ETGVTQSPTHLIKTRGQQVTLRCSSQSGHNTVSWYQQALGQGPQFIFQYYREEENGRGNFPPRFSGLQFPNYSSELNVNALELDDSALYLCASSLEGAGEKLFFGSGTQLSVL.